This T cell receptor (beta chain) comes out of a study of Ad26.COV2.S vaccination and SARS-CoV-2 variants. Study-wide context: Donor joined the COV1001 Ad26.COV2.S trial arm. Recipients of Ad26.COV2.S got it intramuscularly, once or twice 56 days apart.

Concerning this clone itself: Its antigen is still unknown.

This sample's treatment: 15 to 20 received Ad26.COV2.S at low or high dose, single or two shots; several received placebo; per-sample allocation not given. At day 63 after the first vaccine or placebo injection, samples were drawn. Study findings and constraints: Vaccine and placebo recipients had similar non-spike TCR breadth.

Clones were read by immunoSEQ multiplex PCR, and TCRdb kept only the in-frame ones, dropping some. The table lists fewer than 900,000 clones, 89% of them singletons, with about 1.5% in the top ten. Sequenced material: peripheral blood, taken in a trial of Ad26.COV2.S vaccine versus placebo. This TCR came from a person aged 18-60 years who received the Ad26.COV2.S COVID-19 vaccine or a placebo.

The CDR3 spells CASSSRGGGHTGELFF. The CDR3 DNA reads TGTGCCAGCAGCTCCCGGGGAGGGGGCCACACCGGGGAGCTGTTTTTT. J is TRBJ2-2 and V is TRBV7-7, with D perhaps being TRBD1 or TRBD2 (7 bases each). Germline V CDR1 and CDR2: SSHAT, FNYEAQ (reference sequence). Trimming took 4 bases from V and 3 from J, leaving 15 bases between them. The CDR3 loop spans 16 amino acids.